Sequencing of this T cell receptor (beta chain) was carried out in a study of blood T cells in healthy people across ages. Whole-study results and caveats: Older age went with lower TCR beta diversity per million T cells, in a roughly linear way. Nothing was known about donor CMV status, and this possibly confounded expanded clonotype changes.

The authors isolated at least 7 million PBMCs per sample. Of note for this clonotype: Its target is unknown.

Combining a sample-barcoded 5' primer with a J-beta primer mix, a second PCR ran for roughly 6 to 11 cycles. A template-switch adaptor containing 12 random nucleotides labeled each cDNA molecule. TCRdb independently ran MiXCR on the 5' RACE reads; one entry per CDR3 protein. The sample has about 640,000 distinct CDR3 sequences, under 65% seen once; the top ten hold around 37%. The germline V gene has CDR1 SNHLY and CDR2 FYNNEI. J was trimmed by 4 bases and V by 5 bases; bases with no gene match: 7. The length of the CDR3 is 14 residues. The TCR originated in a man in his sixties in good health. Material for sequencing was blood. The chain is built from TRBV2 and TRBJ1-2, with 7 bases identical to TRBD1. The CDR3: CASSTQTGSYGYTF. In DNA, the CDR3 is TGTGCCAGCAGTACACAGACAGGGTCCTATGGCTACACCTTC. Complete variable domain (other parts from reference TRBV2 and TRBJ1-2): EPEVTQTPSHQVTQMGQEVILRCVPISNHLYFYWYRQILGQKVEFLVSFYNNEISEKSEIFDDQFSVERPDGSNFTLKIRSTKLEDSAMYFCASSTQTGSYGYTFGSGTRLTVV.